The clone carrying this T cell receptor beta chain appeared once. The antigen is undetermined. The data stem from a study of T cell responses to AZD1222 COVID-19 vaccine. Notes on the study in general: Compared with day 0, the breadth and depth of the Spike-specific TCR repertoire rose significantly after two doses of AZD1222.

V was pared by 8 bases and J by 0 bases, with 8 bases between. Germline-derived CDR1 and CDR2 are LNHDA and SQIVND (reference sequence). This CDR3 contains 14 residues. Sequenced by immunoSEQ multiplex PCR; TCRdb stores in-frame clones only, minus some. Of some 150,000 clones in the sample, over 75% are singletons; the top ten hold less than 2%. The starting material was peripheral blood, obtained on day 0 of AZD1222 vaccination. The clonotype originates from an adult in good health. V and J are TRBV19 and TRBJ2-6; D gene ambiguous. CDR3 sequence: CASQSYSGANVLTF. CDR3 sequence (DNA): TGTGCCAGTCAGTCATACTCTGGGGCCAACGTCCTGACTTTC.